The clone carrying this T cell receptor beta chain was recorded at least ten times. The antigen remains unidentified. TCRdb reprocessed the 5' RACE reads via MiXCR and lists one record per CDR3 protein. The data contain about 300,000 distinct CDR3 sequences, roughly 4% of them singletons. These data belong to a study of T cells after yellow fever vaccination. Regarding the study as a whole: Detected again after the booster were most primary-vaccination clones, at 95% to 98% CD4 and approximately 90% CD8.

This CDR3 comprises 15 residues. Germline CDR1 MNHNY, CDR2 SVGAGI (reference sequence). V was trimmed by 2 bases and J by 3 bases, leaving 13 bases between them. This clonotype was obtained from a man younger than 35 who received the YFV17D yellow fever vaccine. The chain recombines TRBV6-6 with TRBJ1-1; D may be TRBD1 (6 bases). The input for sequencing was PBMCs, taken 5 days after the yellow fever booster vaccination. CDR3 amino acids: CASSYETGTDTEAFF. The CDR3 nucleotides are TGTGCCAGCAGTTACGAAACAGGGACGGACACTGAAGCTTTCTTT.